The next 27 T cell receptor beta chains were all read from a single sample in a study of beta chain features in type 1 diabetes. The entirety of the isolated RNA underwent reverse transcription, so expressed TCRB transcripts were sequenced. The repertoire was sequenced with immunoSEQ multiplex PCR; TCRdb's copy has only in-frame clones and lacks some. The data contain under 500,000 clones, roughly 31% of them singletons. The sample comprised naive CD4+ T cells from blood. The receptors shown here come from a man aged 18 to 30 in good health.

V and J are TRBV9 and TRBJ1-5; D remains ambiguous. Trimming stripped 2 bases from V and 6 bases from J, with 9 bases between. CDR1 and CDR2 from the germline V gene are SGDLS and YYNGEE. The CDR3 runs to 13 residues. The CDR3 nucleotides are TGTGCCAGCAGCGTCACCGATCTTCAGCCCCAGCATTTT. It translates to CASSVTDLQPQHF.

In this sample, this clone turned up once. The J gene is TRBJ2-5, the V gene TRBV14; D not resolved. Per germline, CDR1 SGHDN and CDR2 FVKESK. Trimming took off 2 bases at V and 0 bases at J, with 13 bases between the two ends. The CDR3 sequence is 16 residues long. The CDR3 DNA follows: TGTGCCAGCAGCCAAACCCCCGGCAGCCACCAAGAGACCCAGTACTTC. Its protein product is CASSQTPGSHQETQYF. Together with reference TRBV14 and TRBJ2-5, the CDR3 gives the full variable domain: EAGVTQFPSHSVIEKGQTVTLRCDPISGHDNLYWYRRVMGKEIKFLLHFVKESKQDESGMPNNRFLAERTGGTYSTLKVQPAELEDSGVYFCASSQTPGSHQETQYFGPGTRLLVL.

The chain carries TRBV14 and TRBJ2-5, with 9 bases aligning to TRBD2. Germline lookup yields CDR1 SGHDN and CDR2 FVKESK. The V gene end was trimmed by 4 bases and the J gene end by 5 bases; junction bases not matched to a gene: 8. This CDR3 spans 15 amino acids. The CDR3 region is CASSRGSGRIETQYF. For the CDR3, the DNA is TGTGCCAGCAGCCGGGGTAGCGGGAGAATCGAGACCCAGTACTTC. Supplemented by reference TRBV14 and TRBJ2-5, the full variable domain reads EAGVTQFPSHSVIEKGQTVTLRCDPISGHDNLYWYRRVMGKEIKFLLHFVKESKQDESGMPNNRFLAERTGGTYSTLKVQPAELEDSGVYFCASSRGSGRIETQYFGPGTRLLVL.

The table lists this clone with a few counts. The J gene is TRBJ2-1, the V gene TRBV29-1, with D perhaps matching TRBD2 (6 bases). V lost 4 bases and J 3 bases, leaving 10 bases between the germline ends. The CDR3 totals 13 residues. Germline-derived CDR1 and CDR2 are SQVTM and ANQGSEA. In DNA, the CDR3 is TGCAGCGTTGGTCTAGCGTTCTACAATGAGCAGTTCTTC. It is translated as CSVGLAFYNEQFF.

The chain links TRBV2 to TRBJ2-1; perhaps TRBD1 as D (6 bases). Germline CDR1 reads SNHLY; CDR2 reads FYNNEI. Trimming left V 4 bases short and J 8 bases short, with 9 bases between. This CDR3 has 12 residues. CDR3 in DNA: TGTGCCAGCAGTGGGACAGTCGATGAGCAGTTCTTC. Residues: CASSGTVDEQFF.

This clone has more than one count but fewer than ten. CDR3 sequence reads: CASGQQHNEQFF. CDR3 DNA sequence: TGTGCCAGCGGCCAACAGCACAATGAGCAGTTCTTC. V usage is TRBV2 and J usage is TRBJ2-1; D gene unclear. V was cut by 8 bases and J by 5 bases, with 10 bases left in between. The CDR3 has 12 amino acids. CDR1 and CDR2 (germline): SNHLY, FYNNEI. Drawing the rest from reference TRBV2 and TRBJ2-1, the complete variable domain is EPEVTQTPSHQVTQMGQEVILRCVPISNHLYFYWYRQILGQKVEFLVSFYNNEISEKSEIFDDQFSVERPDGSNFTLKIRSTKLEDSAMYFCASGQQHNEQFFGPGTRLTVL.

V usage is TRBV27 and J usage is TRBJ1-5; 8 bases agree with TRBD1. The CDR3 sequence is 14 residues long. Germline-derived CDR1 and CDR2 are MNHEY and SMNVEV (reference sequence). V gave up 6 bases and J gave up 9 bases; unmatched junction bases: 10. CDR3 DNA sequence: TGTGCCAGCAGGCGGACAGGGCTTAGGGGGCCCCAGCATTTT. This sequence encodes CASRRTGLRGPQHF.

The chain has TRBV6-5 and TRBJ2-7, with 13 bases fitting TRBD2. The CDR3 has 15 amino acids. CDR1 and CDR2 (germline): MNHEY, SVGAGI. The ends lost 6 bases at V and 0 bases at J; junction bases unmatched: 2. In DNA, the CDR3 is TGTGCCAGCAGGAGGACTAGCGGGAGCTCCTACGAGCAGTACTTC. Translation: CASRRTSGSSYEQYF.

This clone came up a few times. This sequence joins TRBV29-1 and TRBJ2-1, with 11 bases fitting TRBD2. The germline V gene has CDR1 SQVTM and CDR2 ANQGSEA. The CDR3 length is 12 residues. Trimming at V came to 6 bases and at J to 8 bases, leaving 3 bases not matched to a gene. The CDR3, as DNA: TGCAGCGTCACTAGCGGGGGACATGAGCAGTTCTTC. Translation: CSVTSGGHEQFF.

This clone appeared a few times. V is TRBV7-9 and J is TRBJ2-7; 10 bases fit TRBD2. The CDR3 covers 15 residues. V trimming: 5 bases; J trimming: 4 bases; junction bases outside the gene matches: 8. Germline loops: CDR1 SEHNR, CDR2 FQNEAQ (reference sequence). CDR3 coding DNA: TGTGCCAGCAGCCCATCAGGACTAGCGGATTACGAGCAGTACTTC. It translates to CASSPSGLADYEQYF.

The chain couples TRBV6-6 to TRBJ2-1; 7 bases are a match to TRBD2. The CDR3 sequence is 12 residues long. Germline-derived CDR1 and CDR2 are MNHNY and SVGAGI (reference sequence). V was pared by 8 bases and J by 10 bases, with 8 bases of the junction left unmatched. The CDR3: CASGPPGLEQFF. CDR3 in DNA: TGTGCCAGCGGCCCCCCGGGACTAGAGCAGTTCTTC.

V gene TRBV18 combines with J gene TRBJ2-1, with 9 bases fitting TRBD2. The CDR3 consists of 15 residues. Germline V gives CDR1 KGHSH, CDR2 LQKENI. V trimming: 5 bases; J trimming: 12 bases; junction bases outside the gene matches: 14. As DNA, the CDR3 is TGTGCCAGCTCAGAAGGGACTAGCCGAACCTGGGGGCAGTTCTTC. It codes for CASSEGTSRTWGQFF.

In this sample, this clone turned up a few times. The rearrangement uses TRBV15 and TRBJ2-1, with D maybe TRBD2 (5 bases). Trimming shortened V by 1 base and J by 6 bases, and 10 bases separated the two germline ends. From germline, CDR1 is LNHNV and CDR2 YYDKDF (reference sequence). The CDR3 length is 14 residues. CDR3: CATSRGASSNEQFF. The CDR3 DNA sequence: TGTGCCACCAGCAGAGGTGCTAGCTCCAATGAGCAGTTCTTC.

There are a few counts of this clone. This rearrangement joins TRBV29-1 to TRBJ2-3, with 10 bases that match TRBD2. This CDR3 contains 17 residues. Trimming at V came to 1 base and at J to 3 bases, leaving 10 bases not matched to a gene. The germline CDR1 and CDR2 sequences are SQVTM and ANQGSEA. CDR3 DNA sequence: TGCAGCGTTGAAGGCCCGGCGGCTAGCGGGGGAACAGATACGCAGTATTTT. It codes for CSVEGPAASGGTDTQYF.

V is TRBV5-1 and J is TRBJ2-7; 7 positions match TRBD1. The CDR3 runs 15 residues. CDR1 is SGHRS and CDR2 is YFSETQ in the germline V gene. V trimming: 4 bases; J trimming: 0 bases; junction bases outside the gene matches: 7. CDR3 DNA: TGCGCCAGCAGCCCGACAGGGTACGGCTCCTACGAGCAGTACTTC. Protein: CASSPTGYGSYEQYF.

The CDR3: CASSQEGRRGELFF. The DNA for the CDR3 is TGCGCCAGCAGCCAAGAAGGACGACGCGGGGAGCTGTTTTTT. This rearrangement joins TRBV4-1 to TRBJ2-2; D remains unclear. The V and J ends lost 0 bases and 7 bases respectively, with 9 bases between them. The germline V gene encodes CDR1 MGHRA and CDR2 YSYEKL. This CDR3 is built from 14 residues.

The sample holds one count of this clone. The chain is built from TRBV4-1 and TRBJ2-7; tentative D call: TRBD2 (6 bases). Trimming took 0 bases from V and 2 from J, leaving 14 bases between them. CDR3 length equals 16 residues. Germline CDR1 MGHRA, CDR2 YSYEKL. The CDR3: CASSQDYRGATYEQYF. The CDR3 DNA reads TGCGCCAGCAGCCAAGATTACCGCGGGGCTACCTACGAGCAGTACTTC.

This clone was seen more than once but under ten times. The gene calls are TRBV7-9 and TRBJ2-3; D possibly corresponds to TRBD2 (5 bases). Germline V CDR1 and CDR2: SEHNR, FQNEAQ (reference sequence). V dropped 5 bases and J dropped 3 bases, with 24 bases sitting between them. The CDR3 contains 18 residues. The CDR3 loop is CASSEPRLGSIGTDTQYF. As DNA, the CDR3 is TGTGCCAGCAGCGAACCCCGCCTTGGGAGTATCGGGACAGATACGCAGTATTTT.

This clone was seen a handful of times. This chain links TRBV4-3 with TRBJ2-3, with D unresolved. This CDR3 is built from 14 residues. CDR1 and CDR2 (germline): LGHNA, YSLEER. Trimming cost V 0 bases and J 1 base, with 5 bases left between them. CDR3 amino acids: CASSQETGTDTQYF. For the CDR3, the DNA is TGCGCCAGCAGCCAAGAGACGGGCACAGATACGCAGTATTTT.

The chain recombines TRBV2 with TRBJ2-3; D is unclear. The CDR3 sequence is 14 residues long. CDR1 is SNHLY, CDR2 FYNNEI, per germline. V was cut by 4 bases and J by 4 bases, with 12 bases left in between. The CDR3 DNA is TGTGCCAGCAGTGGAGGAGTGAGCGCAGATACGCAGTATTTT. The encoded protein is CASSGGVSADTQYF.

This clone was detected only a few times. V and J are TRBV7-8 and TRBJ2-1; D gene unclear. Trimming pared 5 bases from V and 5 bases from J, leaving 13 bases between. CDR3 size: 14 residues. Germline V gene lookup returns CDR1 SGHVS and CDR2 FQNEAQ. CDR3 sequence reads: CASSPVASHNEQFF. The CDR3 coding sequence is TGTGCCAGCAGCCCTGTAGCCAGTCACAATGAGCAGTTCTTC. The entire variable domain, with the rest obtained from reference TRBV7-8 and TRBJ2-1, is as follows: GAGVSQSPRYKVAKRGQDVALRCDPISGHVSLFWYQQALGQGPEFLTYFQNEAQLDKSGLPSDRFFAERPEGSVSTLKIQRTQQEDSAVYLCASSPVASHNEQFFGPGTRLTVL.

V is TRBV9 and J is TRBJ2-2, with 7 positions matching TRBD1. V trimming: 6 bases; J trimming: 0 bases; junction bases outside the gene matches: 2. The CDR3 runs to 14 residues. CDR1 and CDR2 from the germline V gene are SGDLS and YYNGEE. CDR3 in amino acids: CASTGTANTGELFF. CDR3 coding DNA: TGTGCCAGCACCGGGACAGCGAACACCGGGGAGCTGTTTTTT.

The rearrangement links TRBV30 to TRBJ1-1; D is undetermined. The CDR3 is 11 residues long. CDR1 and CDR2 (germline): GTSNPN, SVGIG (reference sequence). Trimming removed 4 bases at V and 7 bases at J, with 10 bases between. The CDR3 spells CAWIDKDEAFF. The CDR3 DNA sequence: TGTGCCTGGATTGATAAAGATGAAGCTTTCTTT.

The chain employs TRBV9 and TRBJ2-3; 8 bases line up with TRBD2. CDR1 SGDLS and CDR2 YYNGEE come from the germline V gene. The CDR3 extends over 15 amino acids. V lost 0 bases, J lost 2 bases, and 2 bases stayed unmatched. CDR3 loop: CASSVGAGVTDTQYF. CDR3 nucleotide sequence: TGTGCCAGCAGCGTAGGAGCGGGAGTCACAGATACGCAGTATTTT.

This chain joins TRBV2 and TRBJ2-5; 9 bases align to TRBD2. V lost 0 bases and J lost 5; bases outside the gene matches: 4. From germline, CDR1 is SNHLY and CDR2 FYNNEI. This CDR3 is built from 15 residues. The CDR3: CASSEASGSGETQYF. DNA for the CDR3: TGTGCCAGCAGTGAAGCTAGCGGGAGTGGCGAGACCCAGTACTTC.

This clone was detected a few times. The rearrangement joins TRBV7-9 to TRBJ2-7, with D perhaps given as TRBD1 or TRBD2 (5 bases each). CDR1 is SEHNR, CDR2 FQNEAQ, per germline (reference sequence). The V end lost 3 bases, the J end lost 0 bases, and 12 bases lay between the germline ends. This CDR3 has 15 residues. The CDR3 DNA reads as TGTGCCAGCAGCTTTCCTGGGGGTTACTCCTACGAGCAGTACTTC. It specifies CASSFPGGYSYEQYF.

This clone was found a few times. V and J are TRBV2 and TRBJ1-2; D is perhaps TRBD1 (6 bases). The CDR3 contains 14 residues. Trimming shortened V by 5 bases and J by 4 bases, and 14 bases separated the two germline ends. In germline, CDR1 is SNHLY, CDR2 FYNNEI. DNA of the CDR3: TGTGCCAGCAGTTTAAACAGGGATGGCTATGGCTACACCTTC. Translating it yields CASSLNRDGYGYTF.